This paragraph reports one TCR beta chain. Antigen: not known. The CDR3 spans 13 residues. Germline CDR1 is DFQATT and CDR2 is SNEGSKA (reference sequence). V was cut by 3 bases and J by 2 bases, with 9 bases left in between. This entry is derived from a study of blood T cells in healthy people across ages. It was with a sample-barcoded 5' primer and a J-beta primer mix that a second PCR of roughly 7 to 12 cycles was run. TCRdb called the 5' RACE reads again in MiXCR, with one record for every CDR3 protein. The repertoire has about 1 million distinct CDR3 sequences, under 30% of them found once; the top ten carry approximately 0.75%. Drawing of peripheral blood yielded approximately 10 milliliters from each donor. Whole-study results and caveats: Unsorted PBMCs blocked a conclusive comparison of naive and antigen-experienced cells.

Separately, the same data were catalogued under a study of T cells of mothers and their children. This second study says: The study recruited a few healthy Caucasian mothers and their six children as donors.

V gene TRBV20-1 combines with J gene TRBJ2-3; D is perhaps TRBD2 (5 bases). The source is a girl aged 2-15 years in good health. Sequencing was done on a sample of blood. This CDR3 reads CSARDFLTDTQYF. Written as DNA, the CDR3 is TGCAGTGCTAGGGACTTCCTCACAGATACGCAGTATTTT.